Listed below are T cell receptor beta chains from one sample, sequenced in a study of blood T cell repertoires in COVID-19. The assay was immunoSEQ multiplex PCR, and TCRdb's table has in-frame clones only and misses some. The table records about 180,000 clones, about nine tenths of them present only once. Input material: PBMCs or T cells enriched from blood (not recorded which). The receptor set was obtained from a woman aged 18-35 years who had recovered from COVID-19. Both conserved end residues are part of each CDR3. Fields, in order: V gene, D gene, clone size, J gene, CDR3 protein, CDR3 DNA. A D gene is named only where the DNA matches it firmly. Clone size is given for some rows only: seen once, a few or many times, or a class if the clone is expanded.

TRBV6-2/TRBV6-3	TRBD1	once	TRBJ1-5	CASSYTGEDQPQHF	TGTGCCAGCAGTTATACAGGGGAGGATCAGCCCCAGCATTTT
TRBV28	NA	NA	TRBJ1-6	CASSPPLLYNSPLHF	TGTGCCAGCAGTCCCCCGTTACTATATAATTCACCCCTCCACTTT
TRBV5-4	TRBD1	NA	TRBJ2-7	CASSPDRDRNEQYF	TGTGCCAGCAGCCCTGACAGGGATAGGAACGAGCAGTACTTC
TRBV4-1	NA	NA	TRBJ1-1	CASSQVYPRVEAFF	TGCGCCAGCAGCCAAGTTTACCCCAGGGTTGAAGCTTTCTTT
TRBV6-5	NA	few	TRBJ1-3	CASGGISGNTIYF	TGTGCCAGCGGGGGGATCTCTGGAAACACCATATATTTT
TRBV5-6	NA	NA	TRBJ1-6	CASSFSEFSPLHF	TGTGCCAGCAGCTTCTCGGAGTTTTCACCCCTCCACTTT
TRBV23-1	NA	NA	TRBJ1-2	CASSNYLPGSNYGYTF	TGCGCCAGCAGTAATTATCTCCCAGGATCTAACTATGGCTACACCTTC
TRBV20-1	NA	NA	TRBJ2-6	CSASGSSGANVLTF	TGCAGTGCTAGTGGGAGCTCTGGGGCCAACGTCCTGACTTTC
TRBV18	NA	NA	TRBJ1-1	CASSPPQGLWDTEAFF	TGTGCCAGCTCACCACCGCAGGGCCTTTGGGATACTGAAGCTTTCTTT
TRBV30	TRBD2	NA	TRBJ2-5	CAWSPGLAGETQYF	TGTGCCTGGAGTCCGGGACTAGCGGGAGAGACCCAGTACTTC
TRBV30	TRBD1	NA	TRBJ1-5	CAWRRQGANQPQHF	TGTGCCTGGAGAAGACAGGGGGCCAATCAGCCCCAGCATTTT
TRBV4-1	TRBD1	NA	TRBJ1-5	CASSQDGQGFQPQHF	TGCGCCAGCAGCCAAGACGGACAGGGCTTTCAGCCCCAGCATTTT
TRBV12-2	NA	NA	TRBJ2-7	CASRFFFHGQGIYEQYF	TGTGCAAGTCGCTTTTTTTTCCACGGACAGGGTATTTACGAGCAGTACTTC
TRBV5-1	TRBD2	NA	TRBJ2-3	CASSLEGGGGAPDTQYF	TGCGCCAGCAGCTTGGAAGGCGGCGGGGGGGCCCCAGATACGCAGTATTTT
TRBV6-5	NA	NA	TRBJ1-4	CASSYARANEKLFF	TGTGCCAGCAGTTACGCCAGGGCTAATGAAAAACTGTTTTTT
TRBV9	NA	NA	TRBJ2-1	CASSVVLGHKEQFF	TGTGCCAGCAGCGTAGTGCTGGGACATAAGGAGCAGTTCTTC
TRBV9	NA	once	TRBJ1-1	CASSSHQVNTEAFF	TGTGCCAGCAGCTCCCATCAGGTGAACACTGAAGCTTTCTTT
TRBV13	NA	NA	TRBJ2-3	CASSFVGEGTDTQYF	TGTGCCAGCAGCTTCGTGGGAGAAGGCACAGATACGCAGTATTTT
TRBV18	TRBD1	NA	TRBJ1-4	CASSPDRTTDEKLFF	TGTGCCAGCTCACCGGACAGGACGACAGATGAAAAACTGTTTTTT
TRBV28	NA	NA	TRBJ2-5	CASSLPSAQYQETQYF	TGTGCCAGCAGTTTACCGTCTGCCCAGTACCAAGAGACCCAGTACTTC
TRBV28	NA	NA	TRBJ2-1	CASSTYSGQGYNEQFF	TGTGCCAGCAGCACTTATTCAGGCCAGGGTTACAATGAGCAGTTCTTC
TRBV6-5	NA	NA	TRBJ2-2	CASSFRTGELFF	TGTGCCAGCAGTTTCCGCACCGGGGAGCTGTTTTTT
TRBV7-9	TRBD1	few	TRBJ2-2	CASSFDGQGMSGELFF	TGTGCCAGCAGCTTCGATGGACAGGGGATGTCGGGGGAGCTGTTTTTT
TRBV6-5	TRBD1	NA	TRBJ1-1	CASRTGTENTEAFF	TGTGCCAGCAGAACCGGGACAGAAAACACTGAAGCTTTCTTT
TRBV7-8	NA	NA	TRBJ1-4	CASSPGDGVSEKLFF	TGTGCCAGCAGCCCAGGGGACGGCGTAAGTGAAAAACTGTTTTTT
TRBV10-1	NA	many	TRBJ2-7	CASSESQLYEQYF	TGCGCCAGCAGTGAGTCACAGCTTTACGAGCAGTACTTC
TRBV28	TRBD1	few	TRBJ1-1	CASSLIGQGARTEAFF	TGTGCCAGCAGTTTAATCGGACAGGGGGCGCGGACTGAAGCTTTCTTT
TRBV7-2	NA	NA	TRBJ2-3	CASSLYSSSTDTQYF	TGTGCCAGCAGCTTATACTCTTCTAGCACAGATACGCAGTATTTT
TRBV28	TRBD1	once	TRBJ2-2	CASSSGQLLTGELFF	TGTGCCAGCAGTTCGGGACAGCTTCTGACCGGGGAGCTGTTTTTT
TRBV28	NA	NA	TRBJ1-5	CASSNPGRGWYTQHF	TGTGCCAGCAGCAACCCCGGTAGGGGTTGGTACACCCAGCATTTT
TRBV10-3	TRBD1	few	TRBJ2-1	CAINHGTGYNEQFF	TGTGCCATCAACCACGGGACAGGGTACAATGAGCAGTTCTTC
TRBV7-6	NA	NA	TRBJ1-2	CASSSDSGSGYTF	TGTGCCAGCAGCTCCGACTCAGGGTCGGGCTACACCTTC
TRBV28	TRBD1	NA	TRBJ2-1	CASSLRTGVYSEQFF	TGTGCCAGCAGCCTAAGGACAGGGGTGTATTCTGAGCAGTTCTTC
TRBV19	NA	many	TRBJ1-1	CASGGPGEAFF	TGTGCCAGTGGCGGGCCGGGGGAAGCTTTCTTT
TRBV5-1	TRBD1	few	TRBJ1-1	CASRIGQGSTEAFF	TGCGCCAGCAGGATCGGACAGGGGAGCACTGAAGCTTTCTTT
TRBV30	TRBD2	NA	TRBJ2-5	CAWSRLAGGEETQYF	TGTGCCTGGAGTCGACTAGCGGGAGGGGAAGAGACCCAGTACTTC
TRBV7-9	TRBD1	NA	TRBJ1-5	CASSPSDRGDQPQHF	TGTGCCAGCAGCCCTTCGGACAGGGGAGATCAGCCCCAGCATTTT
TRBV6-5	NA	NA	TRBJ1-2	CASSLGLYGYTF	TGTGCCAGCAGTCTGGGACTCTATGGCTACACCTTC
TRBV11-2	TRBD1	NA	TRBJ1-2	CASSPGTGGDLASGYTF	TGTGCCAGCAGCCCCGGGACAGGGGGAGATTTGGCAAGTGGCTACACCTTC
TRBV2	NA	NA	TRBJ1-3	CASSLQGNGGNTIYF	TGTGCCAGCAGTTTACAGGGAAATGGTGGAAACACCATATATTTT
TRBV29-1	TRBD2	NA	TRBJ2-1	CSVAGGSHNEQFF	TGCAGCGTTGCGGGGGGATCCCACAATGAGCAGTTCTTC
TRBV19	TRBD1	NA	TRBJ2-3	CASSIGGQERTDTQYF	TGTGCCAGTAGTATAGGGGGACAGGAGCGCACAGATACGCAGTATTTT
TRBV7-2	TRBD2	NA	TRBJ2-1	CASSLALMQRGAGVYEQFF	TGTGCCAGCAGCTTAGCGCTTATGCAGCGGGGGGCGGGGGTTTATGAGCAGTTCTTC